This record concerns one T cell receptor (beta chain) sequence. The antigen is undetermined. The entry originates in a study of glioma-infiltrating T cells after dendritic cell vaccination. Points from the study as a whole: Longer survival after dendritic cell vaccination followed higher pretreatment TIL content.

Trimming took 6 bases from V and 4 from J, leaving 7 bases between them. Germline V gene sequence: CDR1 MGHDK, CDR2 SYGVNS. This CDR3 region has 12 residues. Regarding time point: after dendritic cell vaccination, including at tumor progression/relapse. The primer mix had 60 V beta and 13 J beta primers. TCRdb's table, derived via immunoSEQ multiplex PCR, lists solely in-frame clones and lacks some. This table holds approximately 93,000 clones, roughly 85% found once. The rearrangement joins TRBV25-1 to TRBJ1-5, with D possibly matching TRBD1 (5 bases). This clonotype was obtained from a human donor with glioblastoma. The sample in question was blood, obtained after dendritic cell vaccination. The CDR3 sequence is CASSPGNQPQHF. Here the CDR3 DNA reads TGTGCCAGCAGCCCAGGGAATCAGCCCCAGCATTTT.